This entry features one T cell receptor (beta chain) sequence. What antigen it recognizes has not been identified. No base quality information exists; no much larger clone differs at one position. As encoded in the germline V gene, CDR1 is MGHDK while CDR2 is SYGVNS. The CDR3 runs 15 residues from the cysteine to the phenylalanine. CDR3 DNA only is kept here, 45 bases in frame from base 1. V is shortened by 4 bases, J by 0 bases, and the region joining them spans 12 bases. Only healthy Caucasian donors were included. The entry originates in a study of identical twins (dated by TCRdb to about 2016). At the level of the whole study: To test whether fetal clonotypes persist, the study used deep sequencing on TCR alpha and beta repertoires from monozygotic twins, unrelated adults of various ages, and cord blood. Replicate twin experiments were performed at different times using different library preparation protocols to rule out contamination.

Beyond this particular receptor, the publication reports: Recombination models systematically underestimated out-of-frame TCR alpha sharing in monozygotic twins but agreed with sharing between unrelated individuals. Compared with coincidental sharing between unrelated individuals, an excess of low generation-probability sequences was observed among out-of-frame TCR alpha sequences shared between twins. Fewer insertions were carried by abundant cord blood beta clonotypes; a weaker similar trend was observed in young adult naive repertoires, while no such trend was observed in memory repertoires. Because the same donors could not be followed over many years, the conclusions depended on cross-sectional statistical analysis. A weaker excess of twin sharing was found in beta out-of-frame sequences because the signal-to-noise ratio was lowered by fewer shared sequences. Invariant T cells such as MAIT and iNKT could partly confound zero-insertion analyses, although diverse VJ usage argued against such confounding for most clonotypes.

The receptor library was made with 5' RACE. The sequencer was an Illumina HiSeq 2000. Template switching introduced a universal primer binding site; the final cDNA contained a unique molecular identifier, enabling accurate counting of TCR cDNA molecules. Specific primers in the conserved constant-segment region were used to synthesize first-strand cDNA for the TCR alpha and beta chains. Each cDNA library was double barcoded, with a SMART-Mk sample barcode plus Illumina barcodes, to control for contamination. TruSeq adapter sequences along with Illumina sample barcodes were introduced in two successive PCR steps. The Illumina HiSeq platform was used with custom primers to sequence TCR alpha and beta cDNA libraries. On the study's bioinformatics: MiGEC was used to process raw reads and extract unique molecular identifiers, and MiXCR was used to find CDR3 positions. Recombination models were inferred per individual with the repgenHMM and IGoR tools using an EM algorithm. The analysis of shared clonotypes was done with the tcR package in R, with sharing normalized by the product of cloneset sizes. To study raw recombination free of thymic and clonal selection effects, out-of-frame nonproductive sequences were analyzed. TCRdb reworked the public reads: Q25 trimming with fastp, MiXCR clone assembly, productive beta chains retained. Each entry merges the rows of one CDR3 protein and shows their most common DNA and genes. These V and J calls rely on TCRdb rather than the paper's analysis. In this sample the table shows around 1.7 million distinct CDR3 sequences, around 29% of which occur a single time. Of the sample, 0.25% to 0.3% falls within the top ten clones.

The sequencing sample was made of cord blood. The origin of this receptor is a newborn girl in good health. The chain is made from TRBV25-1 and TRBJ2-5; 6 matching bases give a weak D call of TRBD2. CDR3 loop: CASSVEGLNQETQYF. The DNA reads TGTGCCAGCAGTGTTGAGGGACTGAACCAAGAGACCCAGTACTTC.